Described below is a single TCR beta chain sequence and its context. Libraries were prepared by immunoSEQ multiplex PCR; TCRdb keeps only in-frame clonotypes and omits some of them. The profile shows around 2,000,000 clones, 85% to 95% of them singletons. From germline, CDR1 is SGHDT and CDR2 YYEEEE. V lost 5 bases and J lost 5; bases outside the gene matches: 15. The CDR3 spans 16 residues. The data stem from a study of shared clonotypes between healthy human individuals. Naive-designated CD8 cells lacked CD45RO, were positively enriched for CCR7, and omitted terminally differentiated effector memory CD45RA+ cells.

The sequence was obtained from a man aged 18 to 29 in good health. The genes are TRBV5-6 and TRBJ1-2; 7 bases map to TRBD1. Material for sequencing was naive CD8+ T cells sorted from blood. The CDR3 nucleotides are TGTGCCAGCAGTGACCCCATCAGGGGGGGGATGTATGGCTACACCTTC. This sequence encodes CASSDPIRGGMYGYTF.